The 11 T cell receptor beta chains reported below all come from one sample, sequenced in a study of tumor-infiltrating lymphocytes in primary liver carcinoma. Alongside blood RNA obtained from unsorted whole blood, germline DNA was also extracted. TCR beta cDNA was reverse-transcribed from around 0.55 ug of total RNA. The reaction used a constant-region primer and ProtoScript II reverse transcriptase. Employing slightly modified ARM-PCR, three nested multiplex PCR rounds were run, and these gave rise to the TCR beta libraries. The first two PCR rounds used TRBV1-TRBV30 primers with a Cbeta primer, nine to ten cycles each. Each CDR3 protein gets one entry after TCRdb re-called the multiplex PCR reads with MiXCR. The sample lists 310,000 or so distinct CDR3 sequences; roughly three fifths were seen once. The sequenced material came from peripheral blood. These receptors all come from a woman in her 30s with primary liver carcinoma and hepatitis B virus infection.

With respect to this clonotype: A much larger clone lies one base from this, so it may be a read error. This chain joins TRBV5-6 and TRBJ1-1; no definite D call. Germline V gene data show CDR1 as SGHDT and CDR2 as YYEEEE. CDR3 length equals 11 residues. V was trimmed by 0 bases and J by 7 bases, leaving 4 bases between them. The CDR3 loop is CASSLVDEAFF. The CDR3 DNA reads as TGTGCCAGCAGCTTGGTCGATGAAGCTTTCTTT.

To note about this clonotype: Since a much larger clone is just one base distant, this may be a read error. V gene TRBV12-3 or TRBV12-4 combines with J gene TRBJ1-4, with no clear D. Trimming removed 6 bases at V and 4 bases at J, with 12 bases between. The CDR3 is 14 amino acids. The CDR3 coding sequence is TGTGCCAGCAGGAGGATAGGATTTAATGAAAAACTGTTTTTT. Protein sequence: CASRRIGFNEKLFF.

A note on this clonotype: Being one base from a much bigger clone, this may be a read error. The chain uses TRBV6-1 and TRBJ2-7, with no clear D. CDR1 MNHNS and CDR2 SASEGT come from the germline V gene. This CDR3 comprises 13 residues. CDR3: CASTHTSGYEQCF. The CDR3 bases are TGTGCCAGCACCCACACCAGTGGCTACGAGCAGTGCTTC.

With respect to this clonotype: No conserved phenylalanine or tryptophan is present at the end of the CDR3, so a read error is the likely explanation. The rearrangement uses TRBV6-5 and TRBJ2-7; 8 bases are shared with TRBD2. Germline V gene data show CDR1 as MNHEY and CDR2 as SVGAGI. The CDR3 has 17 amino acids. The junction had 16 bases not matched to a gene; V was cut back by 7 bases and J by 2 bases. CDR3 residues: CASMRLAGAQITYEQYL. CDR3 coding DNA: TGTGCCAGCATGAGGCTAGCGGGCGCCCAGATCACCTACGAGCAGTACCTC.

This clonotype was seen a handful of times. One end of the junction does not line up with germline, which may come from a read error. The chain links TRBV4-1 to TRBJ1-6, with D unclear. Per the germline V gene, CDR1 is MGHRA and CDR2 is YSYEKL. This CDR3 spans 15 amino acids. The CDR3: CASNQGRFGDSPLHF. The CDR3 bases are TGCGCCAGCAACCAAGGGAGGTTCGGAGATTCACCCCTCCACTTT.

Comments on this clonotype: The conserved final phenylalanine or tryptophan is absent from the CDR3, which likely points to a read error. V and J are TRBV28 and TRBJ2-1; D gene uncertain. Trimming cost V 3 bases and J 2 bases, with 11 bases left between them. The CDR3 spans 15 residues. Germline V gene data show CDR1 as MDHEN and CDR2 as SYDVKM. The CDR3 reads CASSFRVGAYNEQFS. For the CDR3, the DNA is TGTGCCAGCAGTTTTCGAGTTGGCGCCTACAATGAGCAGTTCTCC.

This clonotype was detected only a few times. This chain joins TRBV5-1 and TRBJ2-1, with a possible D match to TRBD1 (5 bases). Trimming took 5 bases from V and 3 from J, leaving 15 bases between them. Germline V CDR1 and CDR2: SGHRS, YFSETQ. This CDR3 region has 15 residues. The CDR3 bases are TGCGCCAGCAGTTTACAAAGGGGCTACTACAATGAGCAGTTCTTC. Amino acid sequence: CASSLQRGYYNEQFF. Variable domain in full (rest from reference TRBV5-1 and TRBJ2-1): KAGVTQTPRYLIKTRGQQVTLSCSPISGHRSVSWYQQTPGQGLQFLFEYFSETQRNKGNFPGRFSGRQFSNSRSEMNVSTLELGDSALYLCASSLQRGYYNEQFFGPGTRLTVL.

In its sample, this clonotype was seen a few times. The V call is TRBV30, the J call TRBJ2-2, with no clear D. The V and J ends lost 2 bases and 4 bases respectively, with 2 bases between them. Germline V CDR1 and CDR2: GTSNPN, SVGIG (reference sequence). The CDR3 is 11 amino acids. The CDR3 DNA is TGTGCCTGGAGTCGCACCGGGGAGCTGTTTTTT. The encoded protein is CAWSRTGELFF. The full variable domain, in which reference TRBV30 and TRBJ2-2 provide the parts outside the CDR3, is SQTIHQWPATLVQPVGSPLSLECTVEGTSNPNLYWYRQAAGRGLQLLFYSVGIGQISSEVPQNLSASRPQDRQFILSSKKLLLSDSGFYLCAWSRTGELFFGEGSRLTVL.

The chain links TRBV6-2 or TRBV6-3 to TRBJ1-5, with D hard to call. Germline CDR1 and CDR2: MNHEY and SVGEGT. This CDR3 comprises 12 residues. V was pared by 4 bases and J by 9 bases, with 10 bases between. The CDR3 sequence: CASSSRAGPQHF. Written as DNA, the CDR3 is TGTGCCAGCAGTTCAAGGGCAGGGCCCCAGCATTTT.

Details on this clonotype: A much larger clone lies a single base off, so this may be a read error. CDR3 sequence (DNA): TGTGCCAGCAGTTTCACAGGGAAACACCTCCACTTT. Its translation: CASSFTGKHLHF. The rearrangement links TRBV6-5 to TRBJ1-6; weak D call: TRBD1 (6 bases). CDR1 is MNHEY, CDR2 SVGAGI, per germline. V lost 4 bases and J lost 15, with 13 bases in between. The CDR3 has 12 residues.

This clonotype has only a few counts. Since a much larger clone is just one base distant, this may be a read error. The chain carries TRBV29-1 and TRBJ2-5; TRBD1 might be the D (5 bases). The CDR3 contains 13 residues. Trimming shortened V by 4 bases and J by 4 bases, and 13 bases separated the two germline ends. Germline-derived CDR1 and CDR2 are SQVTM and ANQGSEA. CDR3 nucleotide sequence: TGCAGCGTTGTTATAGGGGTAGGAGAGACCCAGTACTTC. Encoded protein: CSVVIGVGETQYF.